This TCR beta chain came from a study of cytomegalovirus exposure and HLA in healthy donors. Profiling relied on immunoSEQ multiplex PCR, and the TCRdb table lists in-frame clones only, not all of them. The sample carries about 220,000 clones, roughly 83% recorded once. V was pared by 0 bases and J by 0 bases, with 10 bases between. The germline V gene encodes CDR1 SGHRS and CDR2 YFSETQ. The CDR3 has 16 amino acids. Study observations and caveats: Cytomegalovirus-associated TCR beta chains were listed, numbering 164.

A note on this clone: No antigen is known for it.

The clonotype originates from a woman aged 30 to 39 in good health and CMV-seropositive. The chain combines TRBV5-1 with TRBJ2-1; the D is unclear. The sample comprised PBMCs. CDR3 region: CASSLVIQSSYNEQFF. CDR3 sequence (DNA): TGCGCCAGCAGCTTGGTTATACAGAGCTCCTACAATGAGCAGTTCTTC.